This paragraph reports one T cell receptor (beta chain). Per the original data handling: Amplification with reference gene primers provided the estimates of nucleated cell counts. Assay: immunoSEQ multiplex PCR; the TCRdb copy retains only in-frame clones and omits some. D and trimming come from the DNA, and the V and J calls and clone size come from that table. Here the sample spans tens of thousands of clones, approximately 85% being singletons. These data come from a study of blood T cell repertoires in COVID-19. Study as a whole: Whether acute or convalescent, the COVID-19 samples came from the United States, Italy and Spain. Sample material is recorded as cDNA or gDNA derived from T cells, B-cell-depleted T cells, or PBMCs.

This CDR3 has 14 residues. Germline CDR1 and CDR2: LNHDA and SQIVND (reference sequence). Trimming removed 6 bases from V and 5 bases from J; junction bases left unmatched: 3. The sample comprised peripheral blood. The genes are TRBV19 and TRBJ2-2; 10 bases fit TRBD2. The TCR sequence derives from a human donor in a cohort sampled during active COVID-19. The DNA for the CDR3 is TGTGCCAGTAGATCGACTAGCGGGACCGGGGAGCTGTTTTTT. Protein: CASRSTSGTGELFF. The full variable domain, in which reference TRBV19 and TRBJ2-2 provide the parts outside the CDR3, is DGGITQSPKYLFRKEGQNVTLSCEQNLNHDAMYWYRQDPGQGLRLIYYSQIVNDFQKGDIAEGYSVSREKKESFPLTVTSAQKNPTAFYLCASRSTSGTGELFFGEGSRLTVL.